These T cell receptor beta chains were read from a single sample in a study of shared clonotypes between healthy human individuals. TCRdb keeps only in-frame clones here, not all; method: immunoSEQ multiplex PCR. The sample lists 2.3 million or so clones; 93% were seen once. Sequences were obtained from naive CD4+ T cells from PBMCs. The source is a man aged 18 to 35 in good health. Some clones in this sample may be carry-over from other donors' samples. Both conserved end residues are part of each CDR3. The D gene is left open where the match is weak. Expanded clones get a size class; other rows say once, few or many, or leave the size out.

CDR3aa,CDR3nt,j_gene,d_gene,abundance,v_gene
CASSLAGTGRENEQFF,TGTGCCAGCAGCTTAGCCGGGACAGGGAGAGAAAATGAGCAGTTCTTC,TRBJ2-1,TRBD1,once,TRBV7-2
CASSLAGAPNEQFF,TGTGCCAGCAGTTTGGCGGGAGCCCCCAATGAGCAGTTCTTC,TRBJ2-1,TRBD2,.,TRBV28
CAGQGDSYEQYF,TGTGCGGGACAGGGGGACTCCTACGAGCAGTACTTC,TRBJ2-7,TRBD1,.,TRBV2
CASSLFEGSTEAFF,TGTGCCAGCAGCTTATTTGAGGGAAGCACTGAAGCTTTCTTT,TRBJ1-1,.,.,TRBV7-2
CASSNGQGMGEQYF,TGCGCCAGCAGTAACGGACAGGGTATGGGCGAGCAGTACTTC,TRBJ2-7,TRBD1,.,TRBV5-1
CASSQGLAFNTGELFF,TGTGCCAGCAGCCAAGGGCTAGCGTTCAACACCGGGGAGCTGTTTTTT,TRBJ2-2,.,.,TRBV4-2
CAISEPGLAGFEQYF,TGTGCCATCAGTGAACCGGGACTAGCGGGATTCGAGCAGTACTTC,TRBJ2-7,TRBD2,.,TRBV10-3
CASSSTGGSSYEQYF,TGTGCCAGCTCATCTACAGGGGGATCTTCCTACGAGCAGTACTTC,TRBJ2-7,TRBD1,.,TRBV18
CASSLDGLRTEAFF,TGCGCCAGCAGCTTGGACGGCCTGCGGACTGAAGCTTTCTTT,TRBJ1-1,.,.,TRBV5-1
CASSYFSQDYNEQFF,TGTGCCAGCAGTTACTTTTCTCAAGACTACAATGAGCAGTTCTTC,TRBJ2-1,.,.,TRBV6-6
CAISDGGPTDTQYF,TGTGCCATCAGTGACGGGGGGCCCACAGATACGCAGTATTTT,TRBJ2-3,.,.,TRBV10-3
CASSHDRGADTQYF,TGCGCCAGCAGCCATGACAGGGGTGCCGATACGCAGTATTTT,TRBJ2-3,TRBD1,.,TRBV5-1
CASLPGPRRDGETQYF,TGTGCCAGCTTACCGGGACCCCGGAGGGATGGAGAGACCCAGTACTTC,TRBJ2-5,.,.,TRBV27
CASSYGSGTRGNEQFF,TGTGCCAGCAGTTATGGGAGCGGGACACGGGGGAATGAGCAGTTCTTC,TRBJ2-1,.,.,TRBV6-6
CASSLSSETQYF,TGTGCCAGCAGCTTATCGTCAGAGACCCAGTACTTC,TRBJ2-5,.,.,TRBV7-9
CASSRTSGRAHEQFF,TGCGCCAGCAGCCGGACTAGCGGGAGGGCCCATGAGCAGTTCTTC,TRBJ2-1,TRBD2,.,TRBV5-1
CASSEPSTDTQYF,TGCGCCAGCAGCGAACCTAGCACAGATACGCAGTATTTT,TRBJ2-3,.,.,TRBV5-1
CASSYSGDRGETQYF,TGTGCCAGCAGTTATTCCGGGGACAGGGGAGAGACCCAGTACTTC,TRBJ2-5,TRBD1,.,TRBV6-5
CSARQGNEAFF,TGCAGTGCTAGACAGGGGAATGAAGCTTTCTTT,TRBJ1-1,.,.,TRBV20-1
CAWSPGQTSEQYF,TGTGCCTGGAGCCCGGGACAGACCTCCGAGCAGTACTTC,TRBJ2-7,TRBD1,.,TRBV30
CATATQSKGQPQHF,TGTGCCACTGCGACCCAATCTAAAGGTCAGCCCCAGCATTTT,TRBJ1-5,.,.,TRBV15
CASSLYRGVIGELFF,TGTGCCAGCAGTTTATATAGGGGAGTGATCGGGGAGCTGTTTTTT,TRBJ2-2,.,.,TRBV27
CASRDGRFDYEQYF,TGTGCCAGCCGGGATGGGCGGTTTGATTACGAGCAGTACTTC,TRBJ2-7,.,.,TRBV13
CASSLEGPQHF,TGTGCCAGCAGCTTAGAAGGTCCCCAGCATTTT,TRBJ1-5,.,.,TRBV7-9
CAAKGVGEYNEQFF,TGTGCCGCAAAGGGGGTCGGTGAGTACAATGAGCAGTTCTTC,TRBJ2-1,.,.,TRBV28
CASSLRYGGRNTDTQYF,TGCGCCAGCAGCTTGAGGTATGGCGGGAGAAATACAGATACGCAGTATTTT,TRBJ2-3,TRBD2,many,TRBV5-1
CASSEVAGAWDTQYF,TGTGCCAGCAGTGAAGTAGCGGGAGCATGGGATACGCAGTATTTT,TRBJ2-3,TRBD2,.,TRBV28
CASSLGGNYGYTF,TGTGCCAGCAGCTTAGGGGGGAACTATGGCTACACCTTC,TRBJ1-2,.,.,TRBV13
CATYREVGNTIYF,TGTGCCACCTACAGGGAGGTCGGAAACACCATATATTTT,TRBJ1-3,.,.,TRBV10-3
CASGGYTDTQYF,TGTGCCAGTGGAGGCTACACAGATACGCAGTATTTT,TRBJ2-3,.,once,TRBV7-2
CATSRDLAGSGELFF,TGTGCCACCAGCAGAGATCTGGCGGGGTCCGGGGAGCTGTTTTTT,TRBJ2-2,.,.,TRBV15
CASSSFGQGETQYF,TGTGCCAGCAGCTCCTTCGGACAGGGAGAGACCCAGTACTTC,TRBJ2-5,TRBD1,.,TRBV13
CASSFGRGKLFF,TGTGCCAGCAGCTTCGGGAGGGGAAAACTGTTTTTT,TRBJ1-4,.,.,TRBV5-6
CASSLDVAGRETQYF,TGCGCCAGCAGCTTGGATGTAGCGGGAAGAGAGACCCAGTACTTC,TRBJ2-5,TRBD2,once,TRBV5-1
CASSNWRSSYNEQFF,TGTGCCAGCTCGAACTGGCGAAGCTCCTACAATGAGCAGTTCTTC,TRBJ2-1,.,.,TRBV18
CASSLGEVGTEAFF,TGTGCCAGCAGTTTAGGGGAGGTGGGGACTGAAGCTTTCTTT,TRBJ1-1,.,.,TRBV28
CASSVGGGPRTDTQYF,TGTGCCAGCAGCGTTGGGGGAGGGCCTCGCACAGATACGCAGTATTTT,TRBJ2-3,TRBD2,.,TRBV9
CASSPLTTSSYEQYF,TGTGCCAGCAGTCCCCTAACGACTAGCTCCTACGAGCAGTACTTC,TRBJ2-7,.,.,TRBV28
CASSVEDSLGQETQYF,TGTGCCAGCAGCGTAGAGGACTCTCTAGGCCAAGAGACCCAGTACTTC,TRBJ2-5,.,.,TRBV9
CASTPPGDRGTGELFF,TGTGCCAGCACCCCCCCCGGGGACAGGGGGACCGGGGAGCTGTTTTTT,TRBJ2-2,TRBD1,.,TRBV5-4
CSAGGLGGYTF,TGCAGTGCCGGGGGTTTAGGTGGCTACACCTTC,TRBJ1-2,.,.,TRBV20-1
CASSLSLAVQETQYF,TGTGCCAGCAGCTTATCCCTAGCGGTCCAAGAGACCCAGTACTTC,TRBJ2-5,TRBD2,.,TRBV7-6
CASSSSGLVGETQYF,TGCGCCAGCAGTTCTAGCGGCCTTGTGGGAGAGACCCAGTACTTC,TRBJ2-5,TRBD2,once,TRBV5-1
CASSIQFSGTDTQYF,TGTGCCAGTAGTATCCAATTCTCGGGCACAGATACGCAGTATTTT,TRBJ2-3,.,.,TRBV19
CASSLRSGTSFNYGYTF,TGCGCCAGCAGTCTACGTTCCGGGACCTCGTTTAACTATGGCTACACCTTC,TRBJ1-2,.,.,TRBV5-1
CASTNTGELFF,TGTGCCAGCACCAACACCGGGGAGCTGTTTTTT,TRBJ2-2,.,.,TRBV5-4
CATQGSSFSEAFF,TGTGCCACCCAGGGGAGTAGTTTCTCTGAAGCTTTCTTT,TRBJ1-1,.,.,TRBV18
CASSWGDSFSYEQYF,TGTGCCAGCAGCTGGGGGGACAGTTTCTCCTACGAGCAGTACTTC,TRBJ2-7,.,once,TRBV5-5
CASSQGTSGRTPFEQFF,TGCGCCAGCAGCCAAGGGACTAGCGGGAGGACCCCATTTGAGCAGTTCTTC,TRBJ2-1,TRBD2,once,TRBV4-3
CASSLTTFNEQFF,TGTGCCAGCAGCCTGACTACTTTCAATGAGCAGTTCTTC,TRBJ2-1,.,.,TRBV7-2
CASSEARRIEAFF,TGTGCCAGCAGTGAAGCGCGACGAATTGAAGCTTTCTTT,TRBJ1-1,.,.,TRBV2
CASSNPGQGMNTEAFF,TGTGCCAGCAGCAACCCGGGACAGGGAATGAACACTGAAGCTTTCTTT,TRBJ1-1,TRBD1,few,TRBV5-4
CASSWAGTGDEQYF,TGCGCCAGCAGCTGGGCCGGGACAGGCGACGAGCAGTACTTC,TRBJ2-7,TRBD1,.,TRBV5-1
CASSGLTLAKNIQYF,TGTGCCAGCAGTGGTTTGACTCTAGCCAAAAACATTCAGTACTTC,TRBJ2-4,.,.,TRBV2
CASSSTGDSTEAFF,TGTGCCAGCAGCTCAACAGGGGATAGCACTGAAGCTTTCTTT,TRBJ1-1,TRBD1,once,TRBV7-9
CASSYGSSGRAVEQFF,TGTGCCAGCAGTTACGGGTCTAGCGGGAGGGCCGTTGAGCAGTTCTTC,TRBJ2-1,TRBD2,.,TRBV6-6
CASSASQGAGEKLFF,TGTGCCAGCAGCGCTAGTCAGGGGGCCGGCGAAAAACTGTTTTTT,TRBJ1-4,TRBD1,.,TRBV9
CASTPGTGVPNEQYF,TGCGCCAGCACACCCGGGACAGGGGTGCCGAACGAGCAGTACTTC,TRBJ2-7,TRBD1,.,TRBV5-1
CASGLTGVGIETQYF,TGTGCCAGCGGGTTGACCGGGGTCGGGATAGAGACCCAGTACTTC,TRBJ2-5,.,.,TRBV11-2
CASRDYNEQFF,TGTGCCAGCCGGGACTACAATGAGCAGTTCTTC,TRBJ2-1,.,.,TRBV10-3